This T cell receptor beta chain was observed in a study of shared clonotypes between healthy human individuals. Sequenced by immunoSEQ multiplex PCR; TCRdb stores in-frame clones only, minus some. The table has about 100,000 clones, about 70% seen once. HIV-negative, healthy adults without recent acute infections or vaccinations were the donors. The study drew all its donors from Caucasian adults living in Nashville, Tennessee. The sequencing input was memory CD8+ T cells sorted from blood. Subset in this sample: CD45RO+ cells pooled with CCR7-negative TemRA cells. This clonotype originated in a man aged 30-40 years in good health.

The CDR3 is CASRLSQGAETQYF. The CDR3 DNA is TGTGCCAGCAGACTCTCCCAGGGGGCGGAGACCCAGTACTTC. V gene TRBV5-4 combines with J gene TRBJ2-5; 8 nucleotides align to TRBD1. CDR1 is SGHNT, CDR2 YYREEE, per germline (reference sequence). V was clipped by 5 bases and J by 5 bases; unmatched bases: 8. This CDR3 is 14 amino acids long.